The next 12 T cell receptor beta chains were all read from a single sample in a study of T cell changes during pregnancy in multiple sclerosis. The method was immunoSEQ multiplex PCR; TCRdb's version includes in-frame clones alone and lacks a portion of them. In the table there are 90,000 to 150,000 clones, approximately 95% of which are singletons. The specimen was peripheral blood, collected before pregnancy. The receptors originated from a female donor with multiple sclerosis, enrolled in a pregnancy study.

The DNA for the CDR3 is TGTGCCAGCTCACCATGGAGCGATACTAGCACAGATACGCAGTATTTT. This sequence encodes CASSPWSDTSTDTQYF. This chain links TRBV18 with TRBJ2-3; no reliable D call. Germline lookup yields CDR1 KGHSH and CDR2 LQKENI. Trimming took off 2 bases at V and 0 bases at J, with 12 bases between the two ends. The CDR3 sequence is 16 residues long.

The J gene is TRBJ1-2, the V gene TRBV6-1; D gene uncertain. The CDR3 is 12 amino acids. Per germline, CDR1 MNHNS and CDR2 SASEGT. The germline V and J ends were trimmed by 0 bases and 8 bases, with 7 bases remaining between them. As DNA, the CDR3 is TGTGCCAGCAGTGAAGCATTAAAAGGCTACACCTTC. Translated: CASSEALKGYTF.

The CDR3 sequence: CASSPRQELPYEQYF. CDR3 DNA: TGTGCCAGTAGTCCTAGACAGGAACTCCCCTACGAGCAGTACTTC. The rearrangement links TRBV19 to TRBJ2-7; D is possibly TRBD1 (6 bases). CDR3 length: 15 amino acids. The V gene lost 5 bases and the J gene lost 2 bases, with 16 bases spanning the gap. Germline lookup yields CDR1 LNHDA and CDR2 SQIVND (reference sequence).

The rearrangement links TRBV7-2 to TRBJ1-2; no clear D. The ends were cut back, 3 bases at V and 4 bases at J, with 9 bases in the middle. This CDR3 has 13 amino acids. Germline V gives CDR1 SGHTA, CDR2 FQGNSA. The DNA of the CDR3 is TGTGCCAGCAGCTTGGCCACACGCTATGGCTACACCTTC. The encoded protein is CASSLATRYGYTF.

The chain has TRBV9 and TRBJ2-3, with TRBD2 identical over 11 bases. The length of the CDR3 is 16 residues. Unmatched junction bases numbered 7, after V lost 4 bases and J lost 3 bases. Germline CDR1 SGDLS, CDR2 YYNGEE. DNA for the CDR3: TGTGCCAGCAGCCTTTCGGGACTAGCGGTTACAGATACGCAGTATTTT. It specifies CASSLSGLAVTDTQYF.

The CDR3 loop reads CATAGGAKNIQYF. CDR3 coding DNA: TGTGCCACCGCGGGGGGGGCCAAAAACATTCAGTACTTC. The J gene is TRBJ2-4, the V gene TRBV27, with TRBD2 identical over 9 bases. With 10 bases clipped from V and 1 base from J, the junction kept 2 bases outside the gene matches. Germline V CDR1 and CDR2: MNHEY, SMNVEV (reference sequence). The CDR3 covers 13 residues.

CDR3 protein: CASSPKGGHPSYNEQFF. The CDR3 nucleotides are TGTGCCAGCAGCCCAAAAGGCGGGCACCCCTCCTACAATGAGCAGTTCTTC. The chain couples TRBV7-2 to TRBJ2-1; TRBD2 might be the D (5 bases). V lost 5 bases and J lost 0, with 17 bases in between. This CDR3 comprises 17 residues. In germline, CDR1 is SGHTA, CDR2 FQGNSA.

In the case of this clone: The sample has other DNA sequences that encode this CDR3 too. This chain links TRBV5-1 with TRBJ1-4; 9 nucleotides line up with TRBD1. CDR3 size: 16 residues. The germline V gene has CDR1 SGHRS and CDR2 YFSETQ. V trimming: 4 bases; J trimming: 0 bases; junction bases outside the gene matches: 4. CDR3 protein: CASSPDRGPTNEKLFF. The CDR3 nucleotides are TGCGCCAGCAGCCCGGACAGGGGTCCAACTAATGAAAAACTGTTTTTT.

The gene calls are TRBV6-1 and TRBJ1-2, with TRBD1 matching 7 bases. CDR3 length: 15 amino acids. V lost 4 bases and J lost 7; bases outside the gene matches: 12. The germline V gene has CDR1 MNHNS and CDR2 SASEGT. CDR3 in amino acids: CASSASQGGYGGYTF. CDR3 nucleotides: TGTGCCAGCAGTGCTTCGCAGGGGGGTTATGGTGGCTACACCTTC.

The chain combines TRBV19 with TRBJ2-7, with a tentative D call TRBD1 (6 bases). CDR3 size: 15 residues. The germline V gene has CDR1 LNHDA and CDR2 SQIVND (reference sequence). The V end lost 3 bases, the J end lost 3 bases, and 15 bases lay between the germline ends. CDR3 sequence: CASSIRDTPGYEQYF. CDR3 nucleotide sequence: TGTGCCAGTAGTATCCGGGACACCCCCGGCTACGAGCAGTACTTC. Full variable domain (missing parts from reference TRBV19 and TRBJ2-7): DGGITQSPKYLFRKEGQNVTLSCEQNLNHDAMYWYRQDPGQGLRLIYYSQIVNDFQKGDIAEGYSVSREKKESFPLTVTSAQKNPTAFYLCASSIRDTPGYEQYFGPGTRLTVT.

The chain employs TRBV2 and TRBJ1-6; D uncertain. V gave up 5 bases and J gave up 7 bases, with 15 bases separating them. The CDR3 runs 15 residues. Per the germline V gene, CDR1 is SNHLY and CDR2 is FYNNEI. The CDR3 region has the DNA TGTGCCAGCAGTTTTAACCCGGACTGGAATTCACCCCTCCACTTT. Translated: CASSFNPDWNSPLHF. Supplemented by reference TRBV2 and TRBJ1-6, the full variable domain reads EPEVTQTPSHQVTQMGQEVILRCVPISNHLYFYWYRQILGQKVEFLVSFYNNEISEKSEIFDDQFSVERPDGSNFTLKIRSTKLEDSAMYFCASSFNPDWNSPLHFGNGTRLTVT.

This clone has just a few counts. The V gene is TRBV18, the J gene TRBJ2-2, with D hard to call. This CDR3 comprises 13 residues. Deletions cut 6 bases from V and 4 bases from J, with 9 bases between. CDR1 is KGHSH and CDR2 is LQKENI in the germline V gene. The CDR3 spells CASSPLVTGELFF. The CDR3 DNA reads as TGTGCCAGCTCGCCATTAGTCACCGGGGAGCTGTTTTTT.